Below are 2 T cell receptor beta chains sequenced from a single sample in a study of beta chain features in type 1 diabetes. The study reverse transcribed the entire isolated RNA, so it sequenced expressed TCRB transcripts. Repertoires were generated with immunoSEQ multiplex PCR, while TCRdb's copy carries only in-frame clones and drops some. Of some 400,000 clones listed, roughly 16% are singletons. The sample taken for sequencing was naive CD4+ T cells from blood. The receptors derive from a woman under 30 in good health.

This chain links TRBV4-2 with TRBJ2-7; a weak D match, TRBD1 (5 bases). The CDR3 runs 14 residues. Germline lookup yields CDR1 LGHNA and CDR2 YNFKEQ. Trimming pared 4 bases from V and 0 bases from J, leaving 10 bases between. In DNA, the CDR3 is TGTGCCAGCAGCCCCCTGACAGCCTCCTACGAGCAGTACTTC. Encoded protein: CASSPLTASYEQYF.

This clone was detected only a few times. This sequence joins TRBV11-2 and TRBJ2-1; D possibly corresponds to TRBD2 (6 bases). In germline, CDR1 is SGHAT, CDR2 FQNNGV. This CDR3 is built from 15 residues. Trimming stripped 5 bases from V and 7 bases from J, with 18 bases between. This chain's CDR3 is CASSPLPSSVNEQFF. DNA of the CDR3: TGTGCCAGCAGCCCCTTACCGTCTAGCGTGAATGAGCAGTTCTTC.